These 6 T cell receptor beta chains came from one sample sequenced in a study of OX40 agonist ivuxolimab in advanced cancers. The method was immunoSEQ multiplex PCR; TCRdb's version includes in-frame clones alone and lacks a portion of them. Of 35,000 to 45,000 clones in the sample, roughly four fifths were seen once. Sample: CD4+ or CD8+ T cells sorted from blood, taken in a trial of the OX40 agonist ivuxolimab. The receptors come from an adult with an advanced solid tumor such as melanoma, head and neck, liver or kidney cancer.

This clone was counted once. This chain joins TRBV6-5 and TRBJ1-1, with D possibly being TRBD1 (5 bases). V was cut by 0 bases and J by 3 bases, with 11 bases left in between. The CDR3 covers 15 residues. The germline CDR1 and CDR2 sequences are MNHEY and SVGAGI. The CDR3 is CASSYSAGIYTEAFF. The DNA of the CDR3 is TGTGCCAGCAGTTACTCGGCAGGGATTTACACTGAAGCTTTCTTT.

The chain links TRBV5-6 to TRBJ2-4, with 7 bases that match TRBD1. The CDR3 runs 16 residues. Germline V CDR1 and CDR2: SGHDT, YYEEEE. V lost 5 bases, J lost 3 bases, and 11 bases stayed unmatched. The CDR3: CASSSGQLMLKNIQYF. CDR3 nucleotide sequence: TGTGCCAGCAGTTCGGGACAGCTCATGCTCAAAAACATTCAGTACTTC.

The chain couples TRBV28 to TRBJ2-2, with a weak D call TRBD1 (6 bases). Trimming left V 5 bases short and J 8 bases short, with 15 bases between. Germline V gene sequence: CDR1 MDHEN, CDR2 SYDVKM. This CDR3 is built from 14 residues. Here the CDR3 reads CASSDFSRGGELFF. The CDR3 nucleotides read TGTGCCAGCAGTGACTTTAGCAGGGGAGGGGAGCTGTTTTTT.

The V gene is TRBV7-8, the J gene TRBJ2-5; tentatively, D is TRBD2 (5 bases). This CDR3 has 16 residues. CDR1 and CDR2 from the germline V gene are SGHVS and FQNEAQ. V lost 2 bases to trimming and J lost 7 bases, with 20 bases between them. Here the CDR3 DNA reads TGTGCCAGCAGCTTATTTTGGTCTAGCAGCGCGGGGACCCAGTACTTC. Its protein is CASSLFWSSSAGTQYF.

The V call is TRBV28, the J call TRBJ2-3, with D maybe TRBD1 (6 bases). The CDR3 length is 14 residues. The V end lost 6 bases, the J end lost 0 bases, and 10 bases lay between the germline ends. Germline V gene data show CDR1 as MDHEN and CDR2 as SYDVKM. CDR3 loop: CASRTDRSTDTQYF. CDR3 nucleotide sequence: TGTGCCAGCAGAACTGACAGGAGCACAGATACGCAGTATTTT.

V is TRBV9 and J is TRBJ1-2; tentatively, D is TRBD1 (5 bases). Trimming removed 0 bases at V and 4 bases at J, with 13 bases between. Germline assignment: CDR1 SGDLS and CDR2 YYNGEE. This CDR3 has 15 amino acids. Here the CDR3 DNA reads TGTGCCAGCAGCGTAGAAGACAGATTCTCCTATGGCTACACCTTC. Translation: CASSVEDRFSYGYTF.